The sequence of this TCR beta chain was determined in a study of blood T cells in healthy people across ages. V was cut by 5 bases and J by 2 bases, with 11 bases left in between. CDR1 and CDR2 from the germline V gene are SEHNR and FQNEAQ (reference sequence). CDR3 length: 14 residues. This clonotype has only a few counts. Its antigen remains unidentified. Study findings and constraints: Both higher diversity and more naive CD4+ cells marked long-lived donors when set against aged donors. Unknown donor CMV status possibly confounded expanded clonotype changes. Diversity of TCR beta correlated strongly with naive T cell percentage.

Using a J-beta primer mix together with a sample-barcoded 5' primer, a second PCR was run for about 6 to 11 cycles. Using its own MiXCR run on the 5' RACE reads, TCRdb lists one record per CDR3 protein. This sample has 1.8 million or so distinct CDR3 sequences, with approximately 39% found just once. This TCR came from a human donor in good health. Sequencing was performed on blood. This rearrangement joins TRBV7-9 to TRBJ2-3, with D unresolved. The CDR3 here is CASSIDTYTDTQYF. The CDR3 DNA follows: TGTGCCAGCAGCATCGACACCTACACAGATACGCAGTATTTT.